Following are 18 T cell receptor beta chains from one sample sequenced in a study of neurological immune-mediated disorders (dated by TCRdb to the late 2010s). The library came from 5' RACE. TCRdb records Illumina HiSeq 2500 as the sequencer. The raw public reads went through TCRdb reprocessing: fastp at Q25, MiXCR clone calling, in-frame beta chains kept. All rows with the same CDR3 protein become a single entry with the most common DNA and genes. This sample is represented by approximately 58,000 distinct CDR3 sequences; more than 7% of them were singletons. The leading ten clones occupy under 2.5% of the sample. The intended sense of this specimen's time point label: longitudinal time-point 3. The sequencing sample was made of PBMCs. These receptors were collected from a woman aged 40 to 50 in good health.

This clonotype was counted ten times or more. The rearrangement uses TRBV21-1 and TRBJ1-2. TRBV21-1 is labeled a pseudogene. The CDR3 loop spans 19 amino acids. The CDR3 coding sequence is TGTGCCAGCAGCAAACCCCACATGGCGGGCACCAAATCGCGGGTTGGCTACACCTTC. Translated: CASSKPHMAGTKSRVGYTF.

This clonotype was counted at least ten times. The gene calls are TRBV12-3 or TRBV12-4 and TRBJ2-2; D may be TRBD1 (6 bases). V was shortened by 1 base and J by 4 bases, with 10 bases between the two germline ends. This CDR3 contains 15 residues. The CDR3 DNA is TGTGCCAGCAGTTTAGGGGGGCCGAGCACCGGGGAGCTGTTTTTT. The encoded protein is CASSLGGPSTGELFF.

On this clonotype: The junction departs from the called germline gene at one end, perhaps through a read error. The CDR3 DNA is TGTGTCAGCAGCGTAGACGGGGGTGGCTACAATGAGCAGTTCTTC. Translated, it gives CVSSVDGGGYNEQFF. The V gene is TRBV9, the J gene TRBJ2-1, with D possibly matching TRBD2 (6 bases). The CDR3 spans 15 residues. Germline CDR1 reads SGDLS; CDR2 reads YYNGEE.

Ten or more counts support this clonotype. The CDR3 is CASSLWPEGDTEAFF. The CDR3 DNA reads as TGTGCCAGCAGTTTATGGCCGGAGGGGGACACTGAAGCTTTCTTT. This chain links TRBV27 with TRBJ1-1, with D possibly being TRBD1 (6 bases). V lost 1 base to trimming and J lost 3 bases, with 12 bases between them. The germline V gene has CDR1 MNHEY and CDR2 SMNVEV (reference sequence). The CDR3 runs to 15 residues.

This clonotype was counted ten times or more. The gene calls are TRBV9 and TRBJ2-3; D not resolved. Looked up from germline, CDR1 is SGDLS and CDR2 is YYNGEE. The CDR3 extends over 14 amino acids. V lost 3 bases, J lost 1 base, and 9 bases lay in between. The CDR3 DNA is TGTGCCAGCAGCGGGTTAGATGGCACAGATACGCAGTATTTT. Amino acid sequence: CASSGLDGTDTQYF. Looking up the rest from reference TRBV9 and TRBJ2-3 gives the full variable domain: DSGVTQTPKHLITATGQRVTLRCSPRSGDLSVYWYQQSLDQGLQFLIQYYNGEERAKGNILERFSAQQFPDLHSELNLSSLELGDSALYFCASSGLDGTDTQYFGPGTRLTVL.

Ten or more counts support this clonotype. The chain is built from TRBV5-1 and TRBJ2-7; 7 bases match TRBD1. Germline CDR1 is SGHRS and CDR2 is YFSETQ. V dropped 0 bases and J dropped 4; count of bases not matched to a gene: 1. This CDR3 is 13 amino acids long. The CDR3 nucleotides are TGCGCCAGCAGCTTGGTGGACAGGTACGAGCAGTACTTC. Translated: CASSLVDRYEQYF.

This clonotype has at least ten counts. V gene TRBV6-2 or TRBV6-3 combines with J gene TRBJ1-1, with no clear D. Germline lookup yields CDR1 MNHEY and CDR2 SVGEGT. The length of the CDR3 is 12 residues. V lost 5 bases, J lost 8 bases, and 12 bases lay in between. CDR3 bases: TGTGCCAGCAGTCCTACCAAACAAGAAGCTTTCTTT. Encoded protein: CASSPTKQEAFF.

Ten or more counts support this clonotype. The chain employs TRBV13 and TRBJ2-3; D is ambiguous. CDR1 and CDR2 from the germline V gene are PRHDT and FYEKMQ (reference sequence). The CDR3 covers 15 residues. Trimming pared 0 bases from V and 6 bases from J, leaving 13 bases between. The CDR3 is CASSLGEVFYDTQYF. Here the CDR3 DNA reads TGTGCCAGCAGCTTAGGCGAAGTATTCTACGATACGCAGTATTTT.

This clonotype was picked up many times. CDR3 coding DNA: TGTGCCAGCAGGCCTACAGGGTGGCAGACCCAGTACTTC. Its translation is CASRPTGWQTQYF. The chain uses TRBV12-3 or TRBV12-4 and TRBJ2-5; D is possibly TRBD1 (6 bases). V lost 6 bases to trimming and J lost 6 bases, with 14 bases between them. The CDR3 is 13 amino acids.

This clonotype was detected many times. The J gene is TRBJ1-1, the V gene TRBV29-1; D gene unclear. The CDR3 has 14 amino acids. Deletions cut 4 bases from V and 6 bases from J, with 18 bases between. Germline V gene sequence: CDR1 SQVTM, CDR2 ANQGSEA. The CDR3 region has the DNA TGCAGCGTTGGCAGATCGGCCGGGGTTCCTGAAGCTTTCTTT. Amino acid sequence: CSVGRSAGVPEAFF.

This clonotype appeared many times. The chain is built from TRBV12-3 or TRBV12-4 and TRBJ1-1; D not resolved. Trimming stripped 3 bases from V and 5 bases from J, with 10 bases between. There are 13 residues in the CDR3. CDR3 protein: CASSFLSRTEAFF. Here the CDR3 DNA reads TGTGCCAGCAGTTTTTTATCTCGAACTGAAGCTTTCTTT.

Many counts were recorded for this clonotype. V gene TRBV12-3 or TRBV12-4 combines with J gene TRBJ1-3; unclear D gene. V lost 5 bases and J lost 7, with 9 bases in between. The CDR3 has 12 residues. DNA of the CDR3: TGTGCCAGCAGTCGCTCGGGGAACACCATATATTTT. Its protein product is CASSRSGNTIYF.

This clonotype was picked up many times. The chain links TRBV9 to TRBJ2-2; D unclear. Germline CDR1 SGDLS, CDR2 YYNGEE. V was pared by 2 bases and J by 2 bases, with 7 bases between. The CDR3 runs to 14 residues. CDR3 amino acids: CASSVGGNTGELFF. As DNA, the CDR3 is TGTGCCAGCAGCGTGGGCGGAAACACCGGGGAGCTGTTTTTT.

This clonotype showed up many times. The chain employs TRBV12-3 or TRBV12-4 and TRBJ1-4, with TRBD1 matching 10 bases. J was trimmed by 2 bases and V by 6 bases; bases with no gene match: 9. This CDR3 has 17 amino acids. CDR3 bases: TGTGCCAGCAGACCGGGACAGGGGAAAGGGACTAATGAAAAACTGTTTTTT. Protein sequence: CASRPGQGKGTNEKLFF.

The CDR3 DNA sequence: TGTGCCAGCAGTTTAGATCCCCAGGGAGGGGGCACTGAAGCTTTCTTT. Amino acids: CASSLDPQGGGTEAFF. The chain employs TRBV27 and TRBJ1-1; D might be TRBD1 (6 bases). Trimming left V 2 bases short and J 4 bases short, with 17 bases between. Germline V gene data show CDR1 as MNHEY and CDR2 as SMNVEV (reference sequence). The CDR3 is 16 amino acids.

Many counts were recorded for this clonotype. V and J are TRBV6-1 and TRBJ1-2, with 7 bases that match TRBD1. Germline lookup yields CDR1 MNHNS and CDR2 SASEGT. The ends lost 6 bases at V and 2 bases at J; junction bases unmatched: 6. This CDR3 is built from 14 residues. CDR3 nucleotide sequence: TGTGCCAGCAGGATAGGACAGGCCAACTATGGCTACACCTTC. Amino acids: CASRIGQANYGYTF.

This clonotype was recorded many times. The chain is built from TRBV6-5 and TRBJ2-2; D remains unclear. There are 15 residues in the CDR3. With 7 bases removed from V and 4 bases from J, the gap between germline ends came to 16 bases. Germline CDR1 MNHEY, CDR2 SVGAGI. The CDR3 DNA follows: TGTGCCAGCACGGGTAGGGAATGGAGCACCGGGGAGCTGTTTTTT. Translating gives CASTGREWSTGELFF.

This clonotype was observed many times. The chain recombines TRBV11-2 with TRBJ1-1; 8 bases map to TRBD1. The CDR3 is made up of 14 amino acids. Per germline, CDR1 SGHAT and CDR2 FQNNGV. The trim removed 5 bases at V and 5 bases at J, leaving 7 bases unmatched. Here the CDR3 DNA reads TGTGCCAGCAGCCCCGGACAGGGAAGGACTGAAGCTTTCTTT. This encodes CASSPGQGRTEAFF. Full variable domain (missing parts from reference TRBV11-2 and TRBJ1-1): EAGVAQSPRYKIIEKRQSVAFWCNPISGHATLYWYQQILGQGPKLLIQFQNNGVVDDSQLPKDRFSAERLKGVDSTLKIQPAKLEDSAVYLCASSPGQGRTEAFFGQGTRLTVV.